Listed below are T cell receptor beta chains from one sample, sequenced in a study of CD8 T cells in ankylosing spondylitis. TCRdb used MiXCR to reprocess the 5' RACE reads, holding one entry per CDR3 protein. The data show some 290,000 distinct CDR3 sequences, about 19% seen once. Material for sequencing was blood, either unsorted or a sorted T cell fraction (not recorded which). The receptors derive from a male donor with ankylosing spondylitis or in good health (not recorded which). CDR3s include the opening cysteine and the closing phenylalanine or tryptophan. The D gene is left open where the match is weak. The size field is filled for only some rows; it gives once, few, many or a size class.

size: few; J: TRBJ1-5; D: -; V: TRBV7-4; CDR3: CASYIGRGNQPQHF; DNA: TGTGCCAGCTATATTGGCAGAGGCAATCAGCCCCAGCATTTT
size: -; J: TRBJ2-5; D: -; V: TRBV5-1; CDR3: CASRGTDPQETQYF; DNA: TGCGCCAGCAGAGGGACGGATCCCCAAGAGACCCAGTACTTC
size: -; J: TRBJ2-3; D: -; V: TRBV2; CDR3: CASSESPVAADTQYF; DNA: TGTGCCAGCAGTGAATCCCCCGTAGCGGCAGATACGCAGTATTTT
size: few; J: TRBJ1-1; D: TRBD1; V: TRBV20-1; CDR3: CSAGQGPNTEAFF; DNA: TGCAGTGCCGGACAGGGACCGAACACTGAAGCTTTCTTT
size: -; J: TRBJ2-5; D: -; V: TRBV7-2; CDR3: CASSIAHMVHF; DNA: TGTGCCAGCAGCATAGCCCATATGGTGCACTTC
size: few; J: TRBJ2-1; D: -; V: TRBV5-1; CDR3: CASSPGRPGNEQFF; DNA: TGCGCCAGCAGCCCAGGCCGGCCGGGCAATGAGCAGTTCTTC
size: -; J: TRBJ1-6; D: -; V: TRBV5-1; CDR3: CASSLDGVGNSPLHF; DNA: TGCGCCAGCAGCTTGGATGGGGTCGGGAATTCACCCCTCCACTTT
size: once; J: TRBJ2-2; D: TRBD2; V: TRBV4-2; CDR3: CASSLGHAGGPGGELFF; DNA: TGTGCCAGCAGCCTTGGACATGCGGGAGGACCGGGCGGGGAGCTGTTTTTT
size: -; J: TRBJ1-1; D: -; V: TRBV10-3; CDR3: CAISESGPNTEAFF; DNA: TGTGCCATCAGTGAGTCAGGGCCCAACACTGAAGCTTTCTTT
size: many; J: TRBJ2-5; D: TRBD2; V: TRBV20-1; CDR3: CSAGAGAEETQYF; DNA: TGCAGTGCTGGAGCGGGGGCGGAAGAGACCCAGTACTTC
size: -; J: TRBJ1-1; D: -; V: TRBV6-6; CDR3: CASSYSNPQEAFF; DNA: TGTGCCAGCAGTTATTCAAACCCGCAGGAAGCTTTCTTT
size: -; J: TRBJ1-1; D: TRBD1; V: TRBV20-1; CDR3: CSASPGQASEAFF; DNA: TGCAGTGCTAGCCCGGGACAGGCTTCTGAAGCTTTCTTT
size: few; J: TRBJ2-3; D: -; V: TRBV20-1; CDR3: CSASGGARDTQYF; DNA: TGCAGTGCTAGTGGGGGGGCTCGAGATACGCAGTATTTT
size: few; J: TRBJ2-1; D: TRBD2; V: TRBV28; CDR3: CASSLLSGIAGVNEQFF; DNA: TGTGCCAGCAGTTTATTATCGGGGATAGCGGGAGTTAATGAGCAGTTCTTC
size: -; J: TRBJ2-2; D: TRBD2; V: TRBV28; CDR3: CASRQAGDTGELFF; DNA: TGTGCCAGCAGACAAGCGGGAGACACCGGGGAGCTGTTTTTT
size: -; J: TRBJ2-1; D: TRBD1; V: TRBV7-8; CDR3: CASSFNQGANEQFF; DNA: TGTGCCAGCAGCTTCAATCAGGGGGCCAATGAGCAGTTCTTC
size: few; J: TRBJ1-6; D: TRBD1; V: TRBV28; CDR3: CASRPNRGESPLHF; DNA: TGTGCCAGCAGACCGAACAGGGGGGAATCACCCCTCCACTTT
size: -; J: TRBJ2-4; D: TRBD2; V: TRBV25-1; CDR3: CASSDTLGGTGKNIQYF; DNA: TGTGCCAGCAGTGACACGTTGGGGGGGACTGGCAAAAACATTCAGTACTTC
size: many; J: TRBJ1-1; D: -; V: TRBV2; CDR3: CASITNVGVTTEAFF; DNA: TGTGCCAGCATTACGAATGTTGGGGTTACCACTGAAGCTTTCTTT
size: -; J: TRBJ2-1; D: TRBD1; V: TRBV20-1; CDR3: CSADTGQGYNEQFF; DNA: TGCAGTGCTGATACGGGACAGGGCTACAATGAGCAGTTCTTC
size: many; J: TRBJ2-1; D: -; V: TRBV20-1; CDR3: CSAAPGYNEQFF; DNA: TGCAGTGCTGCCCCGGGGTACAATGAGCAGTTCTTC
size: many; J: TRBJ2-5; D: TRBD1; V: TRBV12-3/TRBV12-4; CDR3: CASSPTGPETQYF; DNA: TGTGCCAGCAGTCCGACAGGGCCAGAGACCCAGTACTTC
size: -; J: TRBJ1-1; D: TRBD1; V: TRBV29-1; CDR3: CSVELLGSGQKDLTEAFF; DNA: TGCAGCGTTGAACTCCTTGGGTCGGGACAGAAGGACCTCACTGAAGCTTTCTTT
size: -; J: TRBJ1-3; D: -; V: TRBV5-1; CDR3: CASSLQGAPGNTIYF; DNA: TGCGCCAGCAGCCTCCAAGGGGCGCCTGGAAACACCATATATTTT
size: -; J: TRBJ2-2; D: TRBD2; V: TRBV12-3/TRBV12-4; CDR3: CAIRGTSGRGYTGELFF; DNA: TGTGCCATTCGAGGGACTAGCGGGAGAGGGTACACCGGGGAGCTGTTTTTT
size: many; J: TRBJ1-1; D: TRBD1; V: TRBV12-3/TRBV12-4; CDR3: CASSQGQVNTEAFF; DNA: TGTGCCAGCAGTCAGGGACAGGTGAACACTGAAGCTTTCTTT
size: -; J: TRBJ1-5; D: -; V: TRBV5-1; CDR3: CASSLDRSRNQPQHF; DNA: TGCGCCAGCAGCTTGGACAGGTCGCGCAATCAGCCCCAGCATTTT
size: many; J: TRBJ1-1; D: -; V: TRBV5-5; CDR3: CASSLEGPGMGAEAFF; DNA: TGTGCCAGCAGCTTGGAAGGCCCGGGGATGGGCGCTGAAGCTTTCTTT
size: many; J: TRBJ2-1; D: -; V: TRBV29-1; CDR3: CSVEARGYNEQFF; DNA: TGCAGCGTTGAAGCTCGGGGGTACAATGAGCAGTTCTTC
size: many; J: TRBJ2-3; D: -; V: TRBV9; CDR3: CASSVGFTGPDTQYF; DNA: TGTGCCAGCAGCGTAGGGTTTACGGGCCCAGATACGCAGTATTTT
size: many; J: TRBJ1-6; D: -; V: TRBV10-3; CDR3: CAISEHQGRGSPLHF; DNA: TGTGCCATCAGTGAACACCAAGGGAGAGGTTCACCCCTCCACTTT
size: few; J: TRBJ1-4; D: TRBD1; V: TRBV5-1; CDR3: CASSTTGDEKLFF; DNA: TGCGCCAGCAGCACGACAGGGGATGAAAAACTGTTTTTT
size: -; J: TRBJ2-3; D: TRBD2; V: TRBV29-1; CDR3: CSVDAQGTSGRIDTQYF; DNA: TGCAGCGTTGACGCTCAGGGGACTAGCGGGAGAATAGATACGCAGTATTTT
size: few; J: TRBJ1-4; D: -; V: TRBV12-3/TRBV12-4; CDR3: CASSLRQPNEKLFF; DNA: TGTGCCAGCAGTTTAAGGCAGCCGAATGAAAAACTGTTTTTT
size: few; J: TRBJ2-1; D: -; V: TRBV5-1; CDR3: CASSLDVRGSYNEQFF; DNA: TGCGCCAGCAGCTTGGACGTCAGGGGAAGTTACAATGAGCAGTTCTTC
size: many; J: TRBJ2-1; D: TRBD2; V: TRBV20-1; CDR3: CSANSGTSWSNEQFF; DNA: TGCAGTGCTAATTCCGGGACTAGCTGGAGCAATGAGCAGTTCTTC
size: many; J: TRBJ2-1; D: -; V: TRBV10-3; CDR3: CAIREIDYNEQFF; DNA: TGTGCCATCCGAGAAATTGATTACAATGAGCAGTTCTTC
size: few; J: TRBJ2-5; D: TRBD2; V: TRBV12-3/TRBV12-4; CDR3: CASSLPGLGAVETQYF; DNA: TGTGCCAGCAGCCTACCGGGACTAGGGGCGGTAGAGACCCAGTACTTC
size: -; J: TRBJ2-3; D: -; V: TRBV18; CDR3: CASSPRADMQYF; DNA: TGTGCCAGCTCACCCCGTGCAGATATGCAGTATTTT
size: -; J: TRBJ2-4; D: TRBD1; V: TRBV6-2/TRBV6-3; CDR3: CASSYSDGTAPGRSKNIQYF; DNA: TGTGCCAGCAGTTACTCCGACGGGACAGCCCCCGGGCGGTCCAAAAACATTCAGTACTTC
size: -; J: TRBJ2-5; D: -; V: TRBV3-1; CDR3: CASSQDRSISETQYF; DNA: TGTGCCAGCAGCCAAGATCGAAGCATTTCGGAGACCCAGTACTTC
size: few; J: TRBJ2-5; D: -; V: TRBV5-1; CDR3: CASSSSGFETQYF; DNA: TGCGCCAGCAGCTCCTCAGGTTTCGAGACCCAGTACTTC
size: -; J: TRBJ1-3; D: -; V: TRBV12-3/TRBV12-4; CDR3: CASSLASWAGNSGNTIYF; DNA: TGTGCCAGCAGTTTGGCTTCTTGGGCAGGAAACTCTGGAAACACCATATATTTT
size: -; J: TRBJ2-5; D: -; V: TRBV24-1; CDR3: CATSDLGLDGQETQYF; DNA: TGTGCCACCAGTGATTTGGGCTTGGACGGCCAAGAGACCCAGTACTTC
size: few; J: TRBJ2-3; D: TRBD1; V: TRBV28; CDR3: CASSRQGSADTQYF; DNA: TGTGCCAGCAGTAGACAGGGTTCCGCAGATACGCAGTATTTT
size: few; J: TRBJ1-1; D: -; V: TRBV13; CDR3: CASRRVDTEAFF; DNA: TGTGCCAGCAGAAGGGTGGACACTGAAGCTTTCTTT
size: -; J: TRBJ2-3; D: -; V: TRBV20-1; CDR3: CSARSTAPTDTQYF; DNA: TGCAGTGCTAGAAGCACGGCCCCCACAGATACGCAGTATTTT
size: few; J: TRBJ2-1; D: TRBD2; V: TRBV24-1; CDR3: CATSDKAGDYNEQFF; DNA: TGTGCCACCAGTGATAAAGCGGGGGATTACAATGAGCAGTTCTTC
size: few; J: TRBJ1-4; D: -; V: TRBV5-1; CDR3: CASSLFFDRRGEKLFF; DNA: TGCGCCAGCAGCTTGTTCTTCGACAGGCGAGGGGAAAAACTGTTTTTT
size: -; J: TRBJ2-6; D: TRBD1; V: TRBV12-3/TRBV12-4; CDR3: CASSLTTGVRTGANVLTF; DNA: TGTGCCAGCAGTTTAACGACAGGGGTGAGGACTGGGGCCAACGTCCTGACTTTC
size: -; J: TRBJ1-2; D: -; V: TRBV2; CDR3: CASSEVTAYYGYTF; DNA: TGTGCCAGCAGTGAAGTGACAGCCTACTATGGCTACACCTTC